The 25 T cell receptor beta chains below all came from one sample that was sequenced in a study of shared clonotypes between healthy human individuals (dated by TCRdb to between 2020 and 2021). Library preparation was by the immunoSEQ multiplex PCR assay. TCRdb took over this immuneACCESS table, retaining in-frame rearrangements with V and J assigned. Such tables are incomplete; in checked studies, under half of the missing clones stem from an unresolved V gene, and the remainder is unexplained. The sample yields about 1,500,000 clones; roughly 96% were counted once. The ten most abundant clones make up over 1% of the sample. Sequencing was carried out using naive CD4+ T cells sorted from blood. The intended sense of this specimen's cell subset or site label: CD45RA+ positively selected. Receptors originate from a man aged 25 to 45 in good health.

The rearrangement uses TRBV27 and TRBJ1-2; TRBD1 agrees at 8 bases. The CDR3 length is 13 residues. Losses at the gene ends were 3 bases for V and 7 bases for J; bases not matched to a gene: 4. CDR1 and CDR2 (germline): MNHEY, SMNVEV (reference sequence). The CDR3 loop is CASSLGTGGGYTF. CDR3 in DNA: TGTGCCAGCAGTTTGGGGACAGGCGGTGGCTACACCTTC.

This chain's CDR3 is CASSVISVSHGYTF. In nucleotides, the CDR3 is TGTGCCAGCAGCGTAATAAGTGTGTCGCATGGCTACACCTTC. V and J are TRBV9 and TRBJ1-2; D uncertain. Trimming cost V 1 base and J 6 bases, with 13 bases left between them. Per germline, CDR1 SGDLS and CDR2 YYNGEE. The CDR3 runs to 14 residues.

The chain uses TRBV11-2 and TRBJ2-1; D is undetermined. Germline CDR1 is SGHAT and CDR2 is FQNNGV. Deletions cut 5 bases from V and 0 bases from J, with 17 bases between. CDR3 length: 17 residues. The CDR3, as DNA: TGTGCCAGCAGCCTCCGCAGGTTCCCGAGCTCCTACAATGAGCAGTTCTTC. As protein: CASSLRRFPSSYNEQFF.

The rearrangement uses TRBV9 and TRBJ2-2; unclear D gene. Germline CDR1 SGDLS, CDR2 YYNGEE. This CDR3 has 12 residues. With 4 bases removed from V and 6 bases from J, the gap between germline ends came to 7 bases. The chain's CDR3 is CASSSAAGELFF. The CDR3, as DNA: TGTGCCAGCAGCTCCGCGGCCGGGGAGCTGTTTTTT.

This chain connects TRBV5-8 to TRBJ1-2; no clear D. V lost 0 bases and J lost 9, with 12 bases in between. In germline, CDR1 is SGHTS, CDR2 YDEGEE. The CDR3 is 13 residues long. CDR3 sequence reads: CASSLGRIIRYTF. The CDR3 DNA follows: TGTGCCAGCAGCTTGGGACGGATTATCCGCTACACCTTC.

The V call is TRBV30, the J call TRBJ2-1, with 12 bases that match TRBD2. CDR3 size: 12 residues. V was clipped by 7 bases and J by 8 bases; unmatched bases: 3. The germline V gene has CDR1 GTSNPN and CDR2 SVGIG (reference sequence). Here the CDR3 reads CASSSGRDEQFF. CDR3 sequence (DNA): TGTGCCTCCTCTAGCGGGAGGGATGAGCAGTTCTTC.

This chain uses TRBV29-1 with TRBJ1-1, with a tentative D call TRBD1 (5 bases). Germline V gives CDR1 SQVTM, CDR2 ANQGSEA. CDR3 length: 14 residues. V was trimmed by 4 bases and J by 4 bases, leaving 16 bases between them. The CDR3 protein is CSVVWTGGGTEAFF. The CDR3 DNA sequence: TGCAGCGTTGTTTGGACCGGGGGGGGCACTGAAGCTTTCTTT. The full variable domain, its missing parts supplied by reference TRBV29-1 and TRBJ1-1, is SAVISQKPSRDICQRGTSLTIQCQVDSQVTMMFWYRQQPGQSLTLIATANQGSEATYESGFVIDKFPISRPNLTFSTLTVSNMSPEDSSIYLCSVVWTGGGTEAFFGQGTRLTVV.

The V gene is TRBV10-3, the J gene TRBJ2-3, with TRBD2 as a possible D gene (6 bases). From germline, CDR1 is ENHRY and CDR2 SYGVKD. Trimming stripped 9 bases from V and 0 bases from J, with 10 bases between. The CDR3 totals 13 residues. The CDR3 region has the DNA TGTGCCATGGGGGGTGCTAGCACAGATACGCAGTATTTT. This codes for CAMGGASTDTQYF.

The rearrangement joins TRBV10-3 to TRBJ2-3, with 7 bases matching TRBD2. The CDR3 covers 13 residues. Germline V gene sequence: CDR1 ENHRY, CDR2 SYGVKD. V trimming: 8 bases; J trimming: 0 bases; junction bases outside the gene matches: 2. The chain's CDR3 is CAIREASTDTQYF. CDR3 in DNA: TGTGCCATCCGGGAGGCTAGCACAGATACGCAGTATTTT.

The chain is built from TRBV15 and TRBJ1-1; TRBD1 aligns across 8 bases. J gave up 5 bases and V 2 bases, and 10 bases lay outside the gene matches. Germline V CDR1 and CDR2: LNHNV, YYDKDF (reference sequence). The CDR3 is 16 amino acids. CDR3 DNA: TGTGCCACCAGCAGACCCTTGGGGACAGGTAGTACTGAAGCTTTCTTT. The encoded protein is CATSRPLGTGSTEAFF.

This rearrangement joins TRBV5-4 to TRBJ2-2; D remains unclear. Germline V gives CDR1 SGHNT, CDR2 YYREEE (reference sequence). The V gene lost 0 bases and the J gene lost 7 bases, with 7 bases spanning the gap. This CDR3 has 13 amino acids. Written as DNA, the CDR3 is TGTGCCAGCAGCTTGGCCCCCGGCGGGGAGCTGTTTTTT. It encodes CASSLAPGGELFF.

The rearrangement uses TRBV28 and TRBJ2-2; the D is unclear. V was clipped by 4 bases and J by 8 bases, with 8 bases between them. The CDR3 spans 12 residues. In germline, CDR1 is MDHEN, CDR2 SYDVKM. The CDR3, as DNA: TGTGCCAGCAGTTCCTACCGAGGGGAGCTGTTTTTT. As protein: CASSSYRGELFF.

In nucleotides, the CDR3 is TGTGCCAGCAGTTACTCCCAATGGGGGAACACTGAAGCTTTCTTT. This codes for CASSYSQWGNTEAFF. This chain connects TRBV6-5 to TRBJ1-1; D gene ambiguous. The CDR3 contains 15 residues. Trimming left V 0 bases short and J 1 base short, with 9 bases between. Germline V gene lookup returns CDR1 MNHEY and CDR2 SVGAGI.

The chain is built from TRBV6-5 and TRBJ2-4; no clear D gene. There are 14 residues in the CDR3. The V end was cut by 0 bases, the J end by 8 bases, with 11 bases between. The germline V gene encodes CDR1 MNHEY and CDR2 SVGAGI. The CDR3 DNA sequence: TGTGCCAGCAGTTACTCCGTTGGGGTTGACATTCAGTACTTC. Translated: CASSYSVGVDIQYF.

DNA for the CDR3: TGTGCCAGCAGCTTAAGTTCAGGAGGATGGAAGTTCTTC. Translating gives CASSLSSGGWKFF. This chain uses TRBV11-2 with TRBJ2-1; D might be TRBD2 (5 bases). The CDR3 runs to 13 residues. Germline CDR1 SGHAT, CDR2 FQNNGV. Trimming took 2 bases from V and 14 from J, leaving 16 bases between them.

V gene TRBV30 combines with J gene TRBJ1-4, with no clear D. V was shortened by 2 bases and J by 5 bases, with 18 bases between the two germline ends. This CDR3 comprises 16 residues. Germline CDR1 reads GTSNPN; CDR2 reads SVGIG (reference sequence). The CDR3 DNA reads as TGTGCCTGGAGTCCCCTTTACCGGAGCAAGAATGAAAAACTGTTTTTT. Residues: CAWSPLYRSKNEKLFF.

The chain uses TRBV29-1 and TRBJ2-1; D is ambiguous. From germline, CDR1 is SQVTM and CDR2 ANQGSEA. The V and J ends lost 0 bases and 0 bases respectively, with 12 bases between them. This CDR3 contains 16 residues. Written as DNA, the CDR3 is TGCAGCGTTGAAGAGGCGTCAACCAGCTCCTACAATGAGCAGTTCTTC. The encoded protein is CSVEEASTSSYNEQFF.

In its sample, this clone was seen once. The chain has TRBV19 and TRBJ2-3; 7 bases agree with TRBD1. The CDR3 spans 15 residues. Germline-derived CDR1 and CDR2 are LNHDA and SQIVND (reference sequence). The V segment lost 5 bases and the J segment 0 bases; nucleotides outside the gene matches: 5. CDR3 nucleotides: TGTGCCAGTAGTTATGAGGGGGCGAGCACAGATACGCAGTATTTT. This sequence encodes CASSYEGASTDTQYF.

With regard to this clone: This specimen includes other DNA sequences encoding the same CDR3. This chain uses TRBV28 with TRBJ2-7, with D perhaps matching TRBD1 or TRBD2 (5 bases each). V dropped 4 bases and J dropped 4 bases, with 11 bases sitting between them. In germline, CDR1 is MDHEN, CDR2 SYDVKM. The CDR3 extends over 13 amino acids. CDR3 amino acids: CASSSGPLYEQYF. The CDR3, as DNA: TGTGCCAGCAGTTCGGGACCTCTGTACGAGCAGTACTTC.

The chain's CDR3 is CASSPLDSAVNYGYTF. In nucleotides, the CDR3 is TGTGCCAGCTCACCACTCGACAGCGCTGTAAACTATGGCTACACCTTC. The chain recombines TRBV18 with TRBJ1-2; D possibly corresponds to TRBD1 (5 bases). The CDR3 is 16 amino acids. V lost 1 base and J lost 2, with 14 bases in between. CDR1 KGHSH and CDR2 LQKENI come from the germline V gene.

The chain employs TRBV27 and TRBJ2-7, with D tentatively TRBD1 or TRBD2 (5 bases each). In germline, CDR1 is MNHEY, CDR2 SMNVEV (reference sequence). CDR3 length equals 14 residues. V was clipped by 2 bases and J by 2 bases, with 10 bases between them. The CDR3 reads CASSLRDVTYEQYF. The CDR3 nucleotides are TGTGCCAGCAGTTTAAGGGACGTTACCTACGAGCAGTACTTC.

The chain has TRBV28 and TRBJ2-2; 14 positions match TRBD2. The junction had 18 bases not matched to a gene; V was cut back by 6 bases and J by 6 bases. The CDR3 is made up of 20 amino acids. In germline, CDR1 is MDHEN, CDR2 SYDVKM. The CDR3 region has the DNA TGTGCCAGCAGCCAGGGTTATCCGGGACTAGCGGGAGATAGGCCCGGGGAGCTGTTTTTT. As protein: CASSQGYPGLAGDRPGELFF.

The rearrangement links TRBV5-4 to TRBJ1-4; D might be TRBD1 (5 bases). This CDR3 contains 15 residues. V was trimmed by 4 bases and J by 3 bases, leaving 13 bases between them. The germline CDR1 and CDR2 sequences are SGHNT and YYREEE (reference sequence). The CDR3 loop reads CASSREGGANEKLFF. CDR3 nucleotide sequence: TGTGCCAGCAGCCGAGAAGGAGGGGCTAATGAAAAACTGTTTTTT.

The rearrangement links TRBV19 to TRBJ1-1, with 7 nucleotides matching TRBD1. Unmatched junction bases numbered 8, after V lost 5 bases and J lost 2 bases. The CDR3 loop spans 15 amino acids. Germline CDR1 reads LNHDA; CDR2 reads SQIVND (reference sequence). CDR3 protein: CASSPKTGINTEAFF. The CDR3 nucleotides are TGTGCCAGTAGTCCAAAGACAGGGATAAACACTGAAGCTTTCTTT.

The rearrangement links TRBV11-3 to TRBJ2-1, with a weak D call TRBD2 (6 bases). The germline V gene has CDR1 SGHNT and CDR2 YENEEA. V was clipped by 1 base and J by 8 bases, with 18 bases between them. The CDR3 is 16 amino acids. CDR3 residues: CASSLGRGTASDEQFF. CDR3 nucleotide sequence: TGTGCCAGCAGCTTAGGGCGCGGGACTGCCTCGGATGAGCAGTTCTTC.